This TCR beta chain was documented in a study of T cell responses to AZD1222 COVID-19 vaccine. Study-wide points: Researchers report vaccine-associated CD4 TCRs spanning spike, with dominance at 160-218 and 743-854.

Per germline, CDR1 KGHDR and CDR2 SFDVKD. The CDR3 contains 14 residues. The V and J ends lost 8 bases and 6 bases respectively, with 17 bases between them. Clones were read by immunoSEQ multiplex PCR, and TCRdb kept only the in-frame ones, dropping some. The sample gives approximately 70,000 clones, approximately 89% of which show up once; about a tenth is in the top ten. There are a few counts of this clone. Its antigen is as yet unknown. The receptor's source is an adult who received the MenACWY meningococcal vaccine as a control. The sample was peripheral blood, taken 28 days after the second dose of the MenACWY control vaccine. This rearrangement joins TRBV24-1 to TRBJ2-3, with D perhaps TRBD2 (5 bases). CDR3 in DNA: TGTGCCACCAAGGAGGTTGGTTTTCCCGATACGCAGTATTTT. Protein product: CATKEVGFPDTQYF.